Listed below are T cell receptor beta chains from one sample, sequenced in a study of blood T cell repertoires in COVID-19. Libraries were prepared by immunoSEQ multiplex PCR; TCRdb keeps only in-frame clonotypes and omits some of them. The table has more than 350,000 clones, roughly 88% seen once; the top ten hold approximately 1.5%. Sequenced sample: PBMCs or T cells enriched from blood (not recorded which). All receptors derive from a woman aged 18-29 years who had been exposed to COVID-19. Each CDR3 is given with its conserved first and last residue. D genes are given only for firm matches. The size entry is marked missing in some rows and otherwise reads once, few, many or a size class.

v_call: TRBV6-2/TRBV6-3
d_call: -
clone_size: -
cdr3_length: 14
j_call: TRBJ2-5
cdr3_aa: CASSYRGGQETQYF
cdr3_nt: TGTGCCAGCAGTTACAGGGGAGGCCAAGAGACCCAGTACTTC

v_call: TRBV2
d_call: -
clone_size: -
cdr3_length: 13
j_call: TRBJ2-5
cdr3_aa: CASSELFQETQYF
cdr3_nt: TGTGCCAGCAGTGAACTGTTCCAAGAGACCCAGTACTTC

v_call: TRBV5-1
d_call: TRBD1
clone_size: few
cdr3_length: 14
j_call: TRBJ1-2
cdr3_aa: CASSLGTGDYGYTF
cdr3_nt: TGCGCCAGCAGCTTGGGGACAGGCGACTATGGCTACACCTTC

v_call: TRBV7-2
d_call: TRBD1
clone_size: few
cdr3_length: 16
j_call: TRBJ2-3
cdr3_aa: CASSLDWTGVADTQYF
cdr3_nt: TGTGCCAGCAGCTTAGACTGGACAGGGGTGGCAGATACGCAGTATTTT

v_call: TRBV10-1
d_call: -
clone_size: once
cdr3_length: 15
j_call: TRBJ1-1
cdr3_aa: CASSELRGGDIKAFF
cdr3_nt: TGCGCCAGCAGCGAACTCAGAGGGGGGGATATTAAAGCTTTCTTT

v_call: TRBV18
d_call: -
clone_size: -
cdr3_length: 16
j_call: TRBJ2-1
cdr3_aa: CASSPSLPGTGNEQFF
cdr3_nt: TGTGCCAGCTCACCATCCCTCCCGGGAACTGGCAATGAGCAGTTCTTC

v_call: TRBV4-2
d_call: TRBD1
clone_size: -
cdr3_length: 18
j_call: TRBJ1-4
cdr3_aa: CASSQALGQYATNEKLFF
cdr3_nt: TGTGCCAGCAGCCAAGCCTTGGGACAGTATGCAACTAATGAAAAACTGTTTTTT

v_call: TRBV28
d_call: TRBD1
clone_size: -
cdr3_length: 13
j_call: TRBJ1-1
cdr3_aa: CASSLLPGQQAFF
cdr3_nt: TGTGCCAGCAGTTTATTGCCGGGACAGCAAGCTTTCTTT

v_call: TRBV7-2
d_call: TRBD2
clone_size: -
cdr3_length: 15
j_call: TRBJ2-7
cdr3_aa: CASSLATSGAYEQYF
cdr3_nt: TGTGCCAGCAGCTTAGCTACTAGCGGGGCCTACGAGCAGTACTTC

v_call: TRBV5-1
d_call: -
clone_size: -
cdr3_length: 16
j_call: TRBJ1-4
cdr3_aa: CASSLEAQAINEKLFF
cdr3_nt: TGCGCCAGCAGCTTGGAGGCCCAGGCAATCAATGAAAAACTGTTTTTT

v_call: TRBV18
d_call: -
clone_size: -
cdr3_length: 14
j_call: TRBJ1-4
cdr3_aa: CASSPQGANEKLFF
cdr3_nt: TGTGCCAGCTCCCCACAGGGAGCTAATGAAAAACTGTTTTTT

v_call: TRBV11-2
d_call: TRBD2
clone_size: -
cdr3_length: 17
j_call: TRBJ2-3
cdr3_aa: CASSLWYVPSGTDTQYF
cdr3_nt: TGTGCCAGCAGCCTATGGTATGTGCCTAGCGGGACTGATACGCAGTATTTT

v_call: TRBV11-3
d_call: TRBD1
clone_size: -
cdr3_length: 15
j_call: TRBJ2-7
cdr3_aa: CASSLRSGGAYEQYF
cdr3_nt: TGTGCCAGCAGCTTACGGTCAGGGGGCGCCTACGAGCAGTACTTC

v_call: TRBV18
d_call: TRBD2
clone_size: -
cdr3_length: 15
j_call: TRBJ2-7
cdr3_aa: CASSPGTSGGYEQYF
cdr3_nt: TGTGCCAGCTCACCGGGGACTAGCGGTGGGTACGAGCAGTACTTC

v_call: TRBV19
d_call: TRBD2
clone_size: -
cdr3_length: 17
j_call: TRBJ2-2
cdr3_aa: CASRQAGRNPNTGELFF
cdr3_nt: TGTGCCAGTAGACAAGCGGGGCGCAACCCAAACACCGGGGAGCTGTTTTTT

v_call: TRBV15
d_call: TRBD2
clone_size: -
cdr3_length: 18
j_call: TRBJ2-1
cdr3_aa: CATSRDVGGSSATDEQFF
cdr3_nt: TGTGCCACCAGCAGAGACGTAGGCGGGAGTTCGGCCACCGATGAGCAGTTCTTC

v_call: TRBV27
d_call: TRBD2
clone_size: -
cdr3_length: 17
j_call: TRBJ2-2
cdr3_aa: CASSLRLAGGPTGELFF
cdr3_nt: TGTGCCAGCAGTCTCAGACTAGCGGGAGGGCCCACCGGGGAGCTGTTTTTT

v_call: TRBV4-1
d_call: -
clone_size: -
cdr3_length: 16
j_call: TRBJ1-4
cdr3_aa: CASSQGQGITNEKLFF
cdr3_nt: TGCGCCAGCAGCCAAGGGCAGGGCATAACTAATGAAAAACTGTTTTTT

v_call: TRBV3-1/TRBV3-2
d_call: TRBD1
clone_size: -
cdr3_length: 17
j_call: TRBJ1-1
cdr3_aa: CASSQGAHRGGDTEAFF
cdr3_nt: TGTGCCAGCAGCCAAGGGGCCCACAGGGGTGGGGACACTGAAGCTTTCTTT

v_call: TRBV5-1
d_call: -
clone_size: -
cdr3_length: 14
j_call: TRBJ2-2
cdr3_aa: CASSLQGNTGELFF
cdr3_nt: TGCGCCAGCAGCTTACAGGGTAACACCGGGGAGCTGTTTTTT

v_call: TRBV4-1
d_call: TRBD2
clone_size: -
cdr3_length: 21
j_call: TRBJ2-5
cdr3_aa: CASSQGQPTQGAGAIQETQYF
cdr3_nt: TGCGCCAGCAGCCAAGGTCAGCCCACCCAGGGAGCGGGGGCGATCCAAGAGACCCAGTACTTC

v_call: TRBV15
d_call: TRBD2
clone_size: -
cdr3_length: 15
j_call: TRBJ2-7
cdr3_aa: CATSRVRGPGGEQHF
cdr3_nt: TGTGCCACCAGCAGAGTGCGGGGACCGGGAGGCGAGCAGCACTTC

v_call: TRBV5-6
d_call: TRBD1
clone_size: -
cdr3_length: 17
j_call: TRBJ2-2
cdr3_aa: CASSLRQGAPNTGELFF
cdr3_nt: TGTGCCAGCAGCTTGCGGCAGGGGGCCCCGAACACCGGGGAGCTGTTTTTT

v_call: TRBV28
d_call: -
clone_size: -
cdr3_length: 18
j_call: TRBJ1-2
cdr3_aa: CASSFRATRQAPNYGYTF
cdr3_nt: TGTGCCAGCAGTTTTCGGGCAACCAGACAGGCCCCAAACTATGGCTACACCTTC

v_call: TRBV11-3
d_call: TRBD1
clone_size: once
cdr3_length: 14
j_call: TRBJ1-1
cdr3_aa: CASSSGQGVSEAFF
cdr3_nt: TGTGCCAGCAGCTCGGGACAGGGGGTCTCCGAAGCTTTCTTT

v_call: TRBV7-2
d_call: -
clone_size: -
cdr3_length: 17
j_call: TRBJ1-2
cdr3_aa: CASSPWTAGASGYGYTF
cdr3_nt: TGTGCCAGCAGCCCGTGGACAGCCGGGGCCTCTGGCTATGGCTACACCTTC

v_call: TRBV12-3/TRBV12-4
d_call: -
clone_size: many
cdr3_length: 13
j_call: TRBJ2-1
cdr3_aa: CASSFLSSIEQFF
cdr3_nt: TGTGCCAGCAGTTTTTTATCGTCTATTGAGCAGTTCTTC

v_call: TRBV6-5
d_call: -
clone_size: -
cdr3_length: 12
j_call: TRBJ2-7
cdr3_aa: CATRDTAYEQYF
cdr3_nt: TGTGCCACCAGGGACACCGCCTACGAGCAGTACTTC

v_call: TRBV6-5
d_call: -
clone_size: -
cdr3_length: 14
j_call: TRBJ1-5
cdr3_aa: CASSSDSRNQPQHF
cdr3_nt: TGTGCCAGCAGTTCGGACAGCAGGAATCAGCCCCAGCATTTT

v_call: TRBV19
d_call: TRBD2
clone_size: -
cdr3_length: 16
j_call: TRBJ2-1
cdr3_aa: CASSISSGTSYNEQFF
cdr3_nt: TGTGCCAGTAGTATTTCTAGCGGGACTTCCTACAATGAGCAGTTCTTC

v_call: TRBV10-3
d_call: TRBD1
clone_size: -
cdr3_length: 14
j_call: TRBJ2-5
cdr3_aa: CAISKTGSQETQYF
cdr3_nt: TGTGCCATCAGCAAGACAGGGAGCCAAGAGACCCAGTACTTC

v_call: TRBV19
d_call: TRBD2
clone_size: -
cdr3_length: 16
j_call: TRBJ2-7
cdr3_aa: CASSTGLAGVPYEQYF
cdr3_nt: TGTGCCAGTAGTACCGGACTAGCGGGGGTTCCCTACGAGCAGTACTTC

v_call: TRBV5-5
d_call: TRBD2
clone_size: -
cdr3_length: 17
j_call: TRBJ2-1
cdr3_aa: CASSPRLAPYVDNEQFF
cdr3_nt: TGTGCCAGCAGCCCTAGACTAGCCCCCTACGTTGACAATGAGCAGTTCTTC

v_call: TRBV18
d_call: -
clone_size: -
cdr3_length: 16
j_call: TRBJ1-5
cdr3_aa: CASSPGAGPVDQPQHF
cdr3_nt: TGTGCCAGCTCACCAGGGGCAGGGCCCGTTGATCAGCCCCAGCATTTT

v_call: TRBV7-6
d_call: TRBD2
clone_size: -
cdr3_length: 16
j_call: TRBJ2-5
cdr3_aa: CASSPILAGARETQYF
cdr3_nt: TGTGCCAGCAGCCCGATCCTAGCGGGGGCGCGGGAGACCCAGTACTTC

v_call: TRBV3-1/TRBV3-2
d_call: TRBD1
clone_size: -
cdr3_length: 13
j_call: TRBJ1-2
cdr3_aa: CASSPGQGYGYTF
cdr3_nt: TGTGCCAGCAGCCCAGGACAGGGGTATGGCTACACCTTC

v_call: TRBV10-2
d_call: -
clone_size: -
cdr3_length: 15
j_call: TRBJ2-2
cdr3_aa: CASRWQGFDTGELFF
cdr3_nt: TGCGCCAGCAGGTGGCAGGGTTTTGACACCGGGGAGCTGTTTTTT

v_call: TRBV28
d_call: TRBD2
clone_size: -
cdr3_length: 14
j_call: TRBJ2-7
cdr3_aa: CASSPRLAGYEQYF
cdr3_nt: TGTGCCAGCAGTCCCCGACTAGCGGGCTACGAGCAGTACTTC

v_call: TRBV15
d_call: TRBD1
clone_size: -
cdr3_length: 15
j_call: TRBJ1-5
cdr3_aa: CATSRPGQGNQPQHF
cdr3_nt: TGTGCCACCAGCCGCCCGGGACAGGGGAATCAGCCCCAGCATTTT

v_call: TRBV5-1
d_call: TRBD1
clone_size: -
cdr3_length: 13
j_call: TRBJ2-1
cdr3_aa: CASRPGQGNEQFF
cdr3_nt: TGCGCCAGCAGACCAGGACAGGGCAATGAGCAGTTCTTC

v_call: TRBV3-1/TRBV3-2
d_call: -
clone_size: -
cdr3_length: 14
j_call: TRBJ1-2
cdr3_aa: CASSQALGGGGYTF
cdr3_nt: TGTGCCAGCAGCCAAGCTCTGGGAGGGGGAGGCTACACCTTC

v_call: TRBV27
d_call: -
clone_size: -
cdr3_length: 15
j_call: TRBJ1-2
cdr3_aa: CASSLSTGGDYGYTF
cdr3_nt: TGTGCCAGCAGTTTATCGACCGGAGGGGACTATGGCTACACCTTC

v_call: TRBV7-9
d_call: -
clone_size: -
cdr3_length: 13
j_call: TRBJ1-2
cdr3_aa: CASSLDSNYGYTF
cdr3_nt: TGTGCCAGCAGCTTGGACAGCAACTATGGCTACACCTTC

v_call: TRBV7-9
d_call: TRBD1
clone_size: few
cdr3_length: 19
j_call: TRBJ1-4
cdr3_aa: CASSSDSGTAEALSEKLFF
cdr3_nt: TGTGCCAGCAGCTCTGACTCCGGGACAGCAGAAGCCCTAAGCGAAAAACTGTTTTTT

v_call: TRBV28
d_call: -
clone_size: -
cdr3_length: 14
j_call: TRBJ1-1
cdr3_aa: CASSRASVDTEAFF
cdr3_nt: TGTGCCAGCAGCAGGGCGAGCGTTGACACTGAAGCTTTCTTT

v_call: TRBV7-2
d_call: -
clone_size: -
cdr3_length: 15
j_call: TRBJ1-4
cdr3_aa: CASSLEGRVVEKLFF
cdr3_nt: TGTGCCAGCAGCTTAGAGGGCAGGGTGGTTGAAAAACTGTTTTTT

v_call: TRBV10-3
d_call: -
clone_size: -
cdr3_length: 15
j_call: TRBJ1-3
cdr3_aa: CAISEGLPSGNTIYF
cdr3_nt: TGTGCCATCAGTGAGGGCCTTCCCTCTGGAAACACCATATATTTT

v_call: TRBV15
d_call: -
clone_size: -
cdr3_length: 15
j_call: TRBJ2-5
cdr3_aa: CATSRDPGAQETQYF
cdr3_nt: TGTGCCACCAGCAGAGATCCAGGGGCCCAAGAGACCCAGTACTTC

v_call: TRBV18
d_call: -
clone_size: -
cdr3_length: 15
j_call: TRBJ1-3
cdr3_aa: CASSPTAGSGNTIYF
cdr3_nt: TGTGCCAGCTCCCCGACCGCGGGCTCTGGAAACACCATATATTTT

v_call: TRBV27
d_call: TRBD2
clone_size: -
cdr3_length: 15
j_call: TRBJ2-7
cdr3_aa: CASSTSGRVGYEQYF
cdr3_nt: TGTGCCAGCAGCACTAGCGGGAGAGTGGGCTACGAGCAGTACTTC

v_call: TRBV10-3
d_call: -
clone_size: -
cdr3_length: 15
j_call: TRBJ1-4
cdr3_aa: CAISKTGSRIEKLFF
cdr3_nt: TGTGCCATCAGCAAGACAGGATCTAGGATCGAAAAACTGTTTTTT

v_call: TRBV4-1
d_call: -
clone_size: -
cdr3_length: 18
j_call: TRBJ1-2
cdr3_aa: CASSQEEEMPTLDYGYTF
cdr3_nt: TGCGCCAGCAGCCAAGAAGAGGAAATGCCAACTCTTGACTATGGCTACACCTTC

v_call: TRBV13
d_call: -
clone_size: -
cdr3_length: 15
j_call: TRBJ1-5
cdr3_aa: CASSSRHLRNQPQHF
cdr3_nt: TGTGCCAGCAGCTCTCGACACCTCCGCAATCAGCCCCAGCATTTT

v_call: TRBV5-4
d_call: -
clone_size: -
cdr3_length: 15
j_call: TRBJ2-2
cdr3_aa: CASSLSQGGAGELFF
cdr3_nt: TGTGCCAGCAGCTTGAGTCAGGGGGGCGCCGGGGAGCTGTTTTTT